This T cell receptor (beta chain) is drawn from a study of metastatic and nonmetastatic thyroid tumors. Study-wide background: Comparison of repertoires was carried out across blood and tumor or nodule tissue from malignant and benign thyroid patients. Findings and limits, study-wide: In blood and tumor, TCR beta diversity was reportedly significantly higher in malignant thyroid tumors than in benign nodules.

This clone turned up a few times. Its cognate antigen is unknown. The CDR3 runs to 15 residues. V shed 0 bases and J 6 bases; nucleotides not matched to a gene: 3. CDR1 and CDR2 from the germline V gene are MNHEY and SMNVEV (reference sequence). Patients were all untreated before their thyroid surgery. Original processing notes: Clinicopathological groups of papillary thyroid cancer showed CDR3 differences that were used to build a distant-metastasis classifier. TCRdb re-called the PCR reads via MiXCR. None of the V and J calls come from the authors' own analysis; TCRdb made them. The table has 9,000 to 13,000 clones, around a quarter seen once; the top ten hold about 9.1%.

The genes are TRBV27 and TRBJ2-7; TRBD1 aligns across 12 bases. The receptor's source is a female donor with papillary thyroid cancer or a benign thyroid nodule (not recorded which). Some clones in this sample may be carry-over from other donors' samples. Sequencing was performed on tumor tissue. DNA for the CDR3: TGTGCCAGCAGTTTATCGGGGACAGGGGGCTTCGAGCAGTACTTC. Amino acids: CASSLSGTGGFEQYF.